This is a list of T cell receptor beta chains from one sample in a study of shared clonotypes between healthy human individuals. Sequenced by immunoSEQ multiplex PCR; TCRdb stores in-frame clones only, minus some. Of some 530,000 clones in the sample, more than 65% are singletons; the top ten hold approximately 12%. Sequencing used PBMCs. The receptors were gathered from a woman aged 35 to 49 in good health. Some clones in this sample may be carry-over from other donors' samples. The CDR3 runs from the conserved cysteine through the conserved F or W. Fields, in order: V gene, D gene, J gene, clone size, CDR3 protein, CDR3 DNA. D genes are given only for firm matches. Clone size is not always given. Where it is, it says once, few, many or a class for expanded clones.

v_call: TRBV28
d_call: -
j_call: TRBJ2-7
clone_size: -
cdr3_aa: CASSLGQNPYEQYF
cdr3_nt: TGTGCCAGCAGTTTGGGGCAGAATCCCTACGAGCAGTACTTC

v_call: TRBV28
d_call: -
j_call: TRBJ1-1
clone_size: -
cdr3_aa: CASSSRWAGSTEAFF
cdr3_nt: TGTGCCAGCAGTAGCCGGTGGGCCGGTAGCACTGAAGCTTTCTTT

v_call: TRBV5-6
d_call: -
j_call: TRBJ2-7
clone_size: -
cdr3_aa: CASLGRNYEQYF
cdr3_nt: TGTGCCAGCCTGGGACGGAATTACGAGCAGTACTTC

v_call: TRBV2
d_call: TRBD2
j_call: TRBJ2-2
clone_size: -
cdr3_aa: CASSLGGWKTGELFF
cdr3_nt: TGTGCCAGCAGCCTCGGGGGGTGGAAGACCGGGGAGCTGTTTTTT

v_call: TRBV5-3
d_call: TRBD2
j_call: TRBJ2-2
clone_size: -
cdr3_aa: CARSGEREGTGELFF
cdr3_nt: TGTGCCAGAAGCGGGGAGCGGGAGGGGACCGGGGAGCTGTTTTTT

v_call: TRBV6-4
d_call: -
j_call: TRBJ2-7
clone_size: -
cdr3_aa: CASLGGHQSPYEQYF
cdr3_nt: TGTGCCAGCCTGGGGGGACACCAGAGCCCCTACGAGCAGTACTTC

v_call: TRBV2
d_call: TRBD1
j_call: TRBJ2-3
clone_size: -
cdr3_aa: CASLQGVWEDTQYF
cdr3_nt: TGTGCCAGCTTACAGGGGGTTTGGGAAGATACGCAGTATTTT

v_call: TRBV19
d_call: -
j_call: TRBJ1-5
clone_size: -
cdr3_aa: CASSMSSASNQPQHF
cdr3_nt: TGTGCCAGTAGTATGAGCTCCGCAAGTAATCAGCCCCAGCATTTT

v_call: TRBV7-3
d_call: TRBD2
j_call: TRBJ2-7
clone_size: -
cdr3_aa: CASSLTSGSHEQYF
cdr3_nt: TGTGCCAGCAGCTTAACTAGCGGGAGCCACGAGCAGTACTTC

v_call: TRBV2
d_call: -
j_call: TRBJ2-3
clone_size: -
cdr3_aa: CASSELAPTDTQYF
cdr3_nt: TGTGCCAGCAGTGAATTAGCGCCCACAGATACGCAGTATTTT

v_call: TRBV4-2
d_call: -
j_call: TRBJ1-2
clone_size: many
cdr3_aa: CASSREAGNYGYTF
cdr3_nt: TGTGCCAGCAGCAGGGAGGCGGGGAACTATGGCTACACCTTC

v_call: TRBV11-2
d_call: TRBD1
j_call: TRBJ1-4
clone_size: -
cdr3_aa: CASSLMGQSDEKLFF
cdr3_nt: TGTGCCAGCAGCTTAATGGGACAGAGTGATGAAAAACTGTTTTTT

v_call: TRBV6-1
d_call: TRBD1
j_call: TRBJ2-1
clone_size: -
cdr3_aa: CASRGQGDGEQFF
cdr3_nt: TGTGCCAGCAGGGGACAGGGAGACGGTGAGCAGTTCTTC

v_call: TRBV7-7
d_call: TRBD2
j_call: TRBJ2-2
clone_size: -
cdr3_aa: CASSSSSSGGLTGELFF
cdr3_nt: TGTGCCAGCAGCTCCTCCTCTAGCGGGGGCCTCACCGGGGAGCTGTTTTTT